Described below is a single T cell receptor (beta chain) sequence and its context. Its antigen is not yet known. No base quality information exists; no much larger clone differs at one position. The sample comes from a study of blood T cell repertoires in COVID-19 (dated by TCRdb to the early 2020s). Turning to the overall study: Samples from collaborators originated in the United States, Italy and Spain and spanned both the acute and convalescent phases of COVID-19. The samples were drawn from two sources: the first 160 participants of the ongoing ImmuneRACE study, and 1,254 subjects contributed by 6 global collaborators. Subjects who had been exposed to COVID-19, were actively infected with it, or had recovered from it provided the deeply sampled blood TCRbeta repertoires that made up the dataset. The material from the prospective study consisted of cDNA or gDNA derived from T cells, B-cell-depleted T cells, or PBMCs. Where HLA class I and class II types were available, the types were taken from metadata supplied by the sample provider, not from assay-based typing. Nearly every sample came with metadata listing a de-identified subject ID, COVID-19 status, age in years and sex. The repertoires were released in a freely available public database meant as a resource for research on the immune response to SARS-CoV-2. Overall results and qualifications from the work: The amount of clinical and demographic metadata varied by source and participant and was provided uncurated.

The trim is 4 bases for V and 3 bases for J, with a gap of 13 bases between the germline ends. The CDR3 measures 14 amino acids from cysteine to phenylalanine. The read is trimmed to its CDR3 DNA, 42 bases read in frame from base 1. Reading the germline V gene gives CDR1 SGHRS and CDR2 YFSETQ. Whole blood was collected in K2EDTA tubes by collaborating institutions according to the institutions' own protocols. For TCRbeta analysis, collaborators shipped samples in one of three forms: frozen whole blood, isolated PBMCs, or DNA extracted from either of those sample types. TCRbeta CDR3 regions were amplified from genomic DNA using the immunoSEQ Assay, a bias-controlled multiplex PCR. Per the original workflow: The number of nucleated cells in each sample was estimated by amplification of reference gene primers within the assay. To quantify the absolute abundance of each unique TCRbeta CDR3 rearrangement, sequence reads were collapsed and filtered. For each sample, productive Simpson clonality was calculated as the square root of Simpson's diversity index over productive rearrangements. The table comes from immuneACCESS by way of TCRdb, which keeps in-frame sequences with V and J called. Part of the clones is missing from these tables; in studies checked, under half for an unresolved V gene and the rest for unknown reasons. D and trimming were read from the DNA, whereas the V and J calls and clone size are those reported in that table. The table for this sample lists about 110,000 clones; roughly 86% of them were counted only once. The top ten clonotypes cover roughly 4% of the sample.

This sequence originates from a man aged 40-50 years with acute or convalescent COVID-19. Sequencing was performed on peripheral blood. The V and J segments used are TRBV5-1 and TRBJ1-2, and TRBD1 may be the D gene, going by 5 matching bases. The CDR3 corresponds to CASSPTGSDYGYTF. The DNA sequence follows: TGCGCCAGCAGCCCAACAGGATCTGACTATGGCTACACCTTC.